This T cell receptor beta chain was captured in a study of blood T cell repertoires in COVID-19. Study in general: The samples span acute and convalescent COVID-19 from the United States, Italy and Spain. The cDNA or gDNA used as material had been derived from T cells, B-cell-depleted T cells, or PBMCs.

Assay: immunoSEQ multiplex PCR; the TCRdb copy retains only in-frame clones and omits some. This sample has over 300,000 clones, with roughly 88% found just once. This study enrolled people aged about 18 to 95 from about two dozen US geographic areas. Categorization into cohorts depended on clinical history that participants reported. The TCR was taken from a woman under 40 with acute COVID-19. The sequenced sample consisted of PBMCs or T cells enriched from blood (not recorded which).

In nucleotides, the CDR3 is TGTGCCAGCAGCTTAATCAGGGGCGATGAGCAGTTCTTC. The encoded protein is CASSLIRGDEQFF. The V and J genes are TRBV7-2 and TRBJ2-1; TRBD1 is a possible D gene (6 bases). Per germline, CDR1 SGHTA and CDR2 FQGNSA. The CDR3 has 13 amino acids. V was cut by 2 bases and J by 8 bases, with 10 bases left in between. Supplemented by reference TRBV7-2 and TRBJ2-1, the full variable domain reads GAGVSQSPSNKVTEKGKDVELRCDPISGHTALYWYRQSLGQGLEFLIYFQGNSAPDKSGLPSDRFSAERTGGSVSTLTIQRTQQEDSAVYLCASSLIRGDEQFFGPGTRLTVL.